A selection of T cell receptor beta chains follows, all from one sample in a study of regulatory T cells in long-lasting Graves disease. TCRdb recomputed calls from the multiplex PCR reads with MiXCR, one row per CDR3 protein. The sample contains more than 300,000 distinct CDR3 sequences, over 9.5% of which appear only once. A further study also used this sample, focusing on T cells in Graves' hyperthyroidism and ophthalmopathy.

The material sequenced was peripheral blood mononuclear cells (PBMCs), taken at new diagnosis, from a patient treated with antithyroid drugs. These receptors were taken from a woman aged 18-29 years with Graves disease. Both conserved end residues are part of each CDR3. D genes are given only for firm matches. Clone sizes are given selectively: once, few, many, or a class where the clone is expanded.

j_gene	abundance	v_gene	d_gene	CDR3aa	CDR3nt
TRBJ2-5	.	TRBV7-6	.	CASSLSPDGETQYF	TGTGCCAGCAGCTTAAGTCCCGATGGGGAGACCCAGTACTTC
TRBJ1-1	many	TRBV7-2	.	CASSLGSMNTEAFF	TGTGCCAGCAGCTTAGGAAGCATGAACACTGAAGCTTTCTTT
TRBJ2-1	many	TRBV5-8	TRBD2	CASSLGTSGRPNEQFF	TGTGCCAGCAGCTTGGGGACTAGCGGGAGGCCTAATGAGCAGTTCTTC
TRBJ1-6	many	TRBV9	.	CASSDRVGNSPLHF	TGTGCCAGCAGCGACAGGGTTGGTAATTCACCCCTCCACTTT
TRBJ1-6	many	TRBV3-1	.	CASSQVETGYNSPLHF	TGTGCCAGCAGCCAAGTAGAAACAGGGTATAATTCACCCCTCCACTTT
TRBJ2-1	.	TRBV20-1	.	CSANRGLGDNEQFF	TGCAGTGCAAATAGGGGCCTCGGGGACAATGAGCAGTTCTTC
TRBJ2-3	many	TRBV7-2	.	CASSLASATDTQYF	TGTGCCAGCAGTCTGGCTAGCGCCACAGATACGCAGTATTTT
TRBJ2-1	many	TRBV10-3	TRBD2	CAIRGDYGSSYNEQFF	TGTGCCATCAGGGGGGACTACGGGAGCTCCTACAATGAGCAGTTCTTC
TRBJ2-5	.	TRBV7-2	.	CASSLDGGGQLETQYF	TGTGCCAGCAGCTTAGACGGGGGGGGACAGCTAGAGACCCAGTACTTC
TRBJ2-1	many	TRBV12-3/TRBV12-4	.	CASSPESSYNEQFF	TGTGCCAGCAGTCCGGAGAGCTCCTACAATGAGCAGTTCTTC
TRBJ2-1	many	TRBV15	.	CATSREERLRQFF	TGTGCCACCAGCAGAGAGGAGAGGCTGCGGCAGTTCTTC
TRBJ2-7	.	TRBV10-3	.	CAITQNPTYEQYF	TGTGCCATCACGCAGAACCCCACCTACGAGCAGTACTTC
TRBJ2-1	.	TRBV20-1	.	CSARSDLGAYNEQFF	TGCAGTGCTAGATCCGACCTAGGTGCCTACAATGAGCAGTTCTTC
TRBJ1-1	few	TRBV20-1	TRBD1	CSPGQGGSEAFF	TGCAGCCCGGGACAGGGAGGATCTGAAGCTTTCTTT
TRBJ2-5	.	TRBV5-1	TRBD2	CASSLKLAGEPQYF	TGCGCCAGCAGCTTGAAACTAGCGGGAGAACCCCAGTACTTC
TRBJ2-5	.	TRBV28	TRBD2	CASSLREFQETQYF	TGTGCCAGCAGTTTGCGGGAGTTCCAAGAGACCCAGTACTTC
TRBJ2-3	many	TRBV20-1	.	CSARGAGDTQYF	TGCAGTGCTAGGGGCGCGGGAGATACGCAGTATTTT
TRBJ1-2	few	TRBV18	TRBD1	CASSPVDRANYGYTF	TGTGCCAGCTCACCAGTAGACAGGGCCAACTATGGCTACACCTTC
TRBJ2-3	many	TRBV7-9	.	CASSDLSSSDTQYF	TGCGCCAGCAGCGACCTATCGAGTTCAGATACGCAGTATTTT
TRBJ2-3	many	TRBV7-3	.	CASSFNGLRTDTQYF	TGTGCCAGCAGCTTTAACGGGCTTCGCACAGATACGCAGTATTTT
TRBJ2-7	many	TRBV2	.	CASSEGTGLSYEQYF	TGTGCCAGCAGTGAAGGTACGGGACTTTCCTACGAGCAGTACTTC
TRBJ2-1	many	TRBV7-2	TRBD1	CASSPQGGDEQFF	TGTGCCAGCAGCCCACAGGGGGGCGATGAGCAGTTCTTC
TRBJ2-5	many	TRBV6-5	.	CASSYWGAGTQYF	TGTGCCAGCAGTTACTGGGGGGCCGGGACCCAGTACTTC
TRBJ1-2	many	TRBV28	.	CASYSDNYGYTF	TGTGCCAGCTATAGTGACAACTATGGCTACACCTTC
TRBJ2-2	many	TRBV7-9	.	CASSLGPGELFF	TGTGCCAGCAGCTTAGGGCCCGGGGAGCTGTTTTTT
TRBJ2-1	.	TRBV12-3/TRBV12-4	TRBD2	CASSFLGLEYDEQFF	TGTGCCAGCAGTTTTTTGGGACTAGAATACGATGAGCAGTTCTTC
TRBJ2-1	many	TRBV19	.	CASSISAAYNEQFF	TGTGCCAGTAGTATCTCGGCAGCCTACAATGAGCAGTTCTTC
TRBJ2-1	few	TRBV12-3/TRBV12-4	TRBD1	CASSLSLGQGDEQFF	TGTGCCAGCAGTTTAAGCTTGGGACAGGGGGATGAGCAGTTCTTC
TRBJ2-7	.	TRBV12-3/TRBV12-4	.	CASMRAEHSYEQYF	TGTGCCAGCATGCGGGCAGAACACTCCTACGAGCAGTACTTC
TRBJ1-3	many	TRBV12-3/TRBV12-4	.	CASSFWVRSGNTIYF	TGTGCCAGCAGTTTTTGGGTCCGCTCTGGAAACACCATATATTTT
TRBJ1-5	.	TRBV7-2	.	CASSPAGGVSNQPQHF	TGTGCCAGCAGCCCGGCCGGGGGGGTAAGCAATCAGCCCCAGCATTTT
TRBJ2-1	.	TRBV6-2/TRBV6-3	TRBD1	CASTPWTGGSTGGGPYNEQFF	TGTGCCAGCACCCCCTGGACAGGGGGCAGCACCGGGGGGGGCCCCTACAATGAGCAGTTCTTC
TRBJ2-3	many	TRBV5-4	.	CASSLRDVRTSTDTQYF	TGTGCCAGCAGCTTGAGGGATGTGAGGACTTCCACAGATACGCAGTATTTT
TRBJ2-6	few	TRBV20-1	.	CSARVGAGANVLTF	TGCAGTGCCAGGGTGGGAGCTGGGGCCAACGTCCTGACTTTC
TRBJ2-1	.	TRBV4-3	.	CASSQETGGNEQFF	TGCGCCAGCAGCCAAGAGACAGGTGGAAATGAGCAGTTCTTC
TRBJ2-1	many	TRBV7-9	.	CASSSRVGVDNEQFF	TGTGCCAGCAGCTCCCGAGTGGGTGTCGACAATGAGCAGTTCTTC
TRBJ2-3	many	TRBV20-1	.	CSAMPSVTDTQYF	TGCAGTGCTATGCCTAGCGTGACAGATACGCAGTATTTT
TRBJ2-4	.	TRBV30	.	CAWRTLKGIAKNIQYF	TGTGCCTGGAGGACCCTGAAGGGGATAGCCAAAAACATTCAGTACTTC
TRBJ2-7	.	TRBV2	.	CASRQDLIYEQYF	TGTGCCAGCAGACAGGACTTAATCTACGAGCAGTACTTC
TRBJ1-6	many	TRBV12-3/TRBV12-4	.	CASTQESYNSPLHF	TGTGCCAGCACACAGGAGTCCTATAATTCACCCCTCCACTTT
TRBJ1-1	many	TRBV5-1	.	CASSLESNTEAFF	TGCGCCAGCAGCTTGGAATCGAACACTGAAGCTTTCTTT
TRBJ1-2	few	TRBV5-5	.	CASSLDFPGGRVDGYTF	TGTGCCAGCAGCTTGGATTTCCCGGGAGGCAGGGTAGATGGCTACACCTTC
TRBJ2-5	.	TRBV7-6	.	CASSLERAQETQYF	TGTGCCAGCAGCTTAGAGCGGGCACAAGAGACCCAGTACTTC
TRBJ2-7	many	TRBV15	TRBD2	CATSRGGTSDYEQYF	TGTGCCACCAGCAGAGGAGGGACTAGCGACTACGAGCAGTACTTC
TRBJ1-2	many	TRBV2	.	CASSVDGSGYGYTF	TGTGCCAGCAGCGTAGACGGGTCAGGCTATGGCTACACCTTC
TRBJ1-1	many	TRBV7-3	.	CASSPATGMNTEAFF	TGTGCCAGCAGCCCGGCGACAGGAATGAACACTGAAGCTTTCTTT
TRBJ2-1	.	TRBV20-1	TRBD2	CSGLTSGRYYEQFF	TGCAGTGGTCTGACTAGCGGGAGATACTATGAGCAGTTCTTC
TRBJ1-3	.	TRBV5-4	.	CASTSGSGNTIYF	TGTGCCAGCACGTCTGGCTCTGGAAACACCATATATTTT